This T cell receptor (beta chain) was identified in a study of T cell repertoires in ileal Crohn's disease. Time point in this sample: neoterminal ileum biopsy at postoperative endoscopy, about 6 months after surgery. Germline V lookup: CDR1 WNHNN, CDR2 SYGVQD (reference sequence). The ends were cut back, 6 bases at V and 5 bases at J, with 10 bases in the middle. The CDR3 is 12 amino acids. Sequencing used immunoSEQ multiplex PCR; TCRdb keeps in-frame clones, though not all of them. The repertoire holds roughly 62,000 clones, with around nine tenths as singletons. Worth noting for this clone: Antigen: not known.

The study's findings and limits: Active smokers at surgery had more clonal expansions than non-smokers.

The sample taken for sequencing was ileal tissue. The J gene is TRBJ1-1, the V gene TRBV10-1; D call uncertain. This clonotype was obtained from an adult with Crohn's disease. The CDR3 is CASSRRATEAFF. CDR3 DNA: TGCGCCAGCAGCCGGCGAGCGACTGAAGCTTTCTTT.